A single sample is the source of the 29 T cell receptor beta chains below, sequenced in a study of blood T cells in healthy people across ages. Then a second PCR, running roughly 7 to 11 cycles, was carried out with a sample-barcoded 5' primer and a J-beta primer mix. TCRdb reprocessed the 5' RACE reads via MiXCR and lists one record per CDR3 protein. The sample consists of approximately 760,000 distinct CDR3 sequences, more than 20% of them appearing once. These same data were also listed under a study on T cells of mothers and their children.

The source material was blood. All receptors derive from a boy aged 10-17 years in good health.

This clonotype has a handful of counts. The V and J genes are TRBV12-3 or TRBV12-4 and TRBJ1-6; TRBD1 matches at 7 bases. CDR3 length equals 16 residues. Losses at the gene ends were 4 bases for V and 9 bases for J; bases not matched to a gene: 12. CDR3 amino acids: CASSSPRQGWGSPLHF. The CDR3 DNA sequence: TGTGCCAGCAGTTCCCCCCGACAGGGATGGGGTTCACCCCTCCACTTT.

This clonotype has only a few counts. The V call is TRBV6-1, the J call TRBJ2-1, with TRBD1 identical over 9 bases. The J call may not be correct, given that the DNA end is closer to TRBJ2-5. Germline CDR1 MNHNS, CDR2 SASEGT. The CDR3 runs to 14 residues. The CDR3 here is CASKGQGPSGTQYF. The CDR3 DNA is TGTGCCAGCAAGGGACAGGGACCAAGTGGGACCCAGTACTTC.

This chain uses TRBV6-2 or TRBV6-3 with TRBJ2-2, with D perhaps matching TRBD1 (6 bases). CDR1 MNHEY and CDR2 SVGEGT come from the germline V gene. The V end was cut by 4 bases, the J end by 4 bases, with 19 bases between. CDR3 length: 17 amino acids. The CDR3 region is CASSLSRGLRGTGELFF. The CDR3 DNA is TGTGCCAGCAGTTTGTCCAGGGGCCTTCGGGGCACCGGGGAGCTGTTTTTT.

The chain recombines TRBV20-1 with TRBJ2-3, with 11 bases fitting TRBD1. Trimming at V came to 6 bases and at J to 0 bases, leaving 5 bases not matched to a gene. Germline V lookup: CDR1 DFQATT, CDR2 SNEGSKA (reference sequence). The CDR3 covers 15 residues. CDR3 sequence reads: CSARRDRGSTDTQYF. The CDR3 DNA sequence: TGCAGTGCGCGGCGGGACAGGGGGAGCACAGATACGCAGTATTTT.

CDR3 sequence: CASRHGYGYTF. The CDR3 nucleotides are TGTGCCAGTCGACATGGCTATGGCTACACCTTC. This chain joins TRBV19 and TRBJ1-2, with no clear D. The germline CDR1 and CDR2 sequences are LNHDA and SQIVND (reference sequence). The germline V and J ends were trimmed by 8 bases and 4 bases, with 8 bases remaining between them. The CDR3 loop spans 11 amino acids. Variable domain in full (rest from reference TRBV19 and TRBJ1-2): DGGITQSPKYLFRKEGQNVTLSCEQNLNHDAMYWYRQDPGQGLRLIYYSQIVNDFQKGDIAEGYSVSREKKESFPLTVTSAQKNPTAFYLCASRHGYGYTFGSGTRLTVV.

This clonotype was counted at least ten times. The V gene is TRBV7-2, the J gene TRBJ2-5, with 7 bases that match TRBD2. The ends lost 2 bases at V and 2 bases at J; junction bases unmatched: 5. This CDR3 spans 15 amino acids. CDR1 and CDR2 from the germline V gene are SGHTA and FQGNSA. Written as DNA, the CDR3 is TGTGCCAGCAGCTTATATTCTAGCGGACAAGAGACCCAGTACTTC. Translated: CASSLYSSGQETQYF.

This clonotype was observed a few times. V is TRBV11-3 and J is TRBJ2-2, with 7 nucleotides matching TRBD1. The CDR3 sequence is 14 residues long. Germline V CDR1 and CDR2: SGHNT, YENEEA. Trimming took 7 bases from V and 4 from J; bases not matched to a gene: 6. The CDR3: CASTPGQITGELFF. The CDR3 coding sequence is TGTGCCAGCACGCCGGGACAGATCACCGGGGAGCTGTTTTTT.

This clonotype came up a few times. This chain uses TRBV7-8 with TRBJ2-5, with a weak D call TRBD2 (6 bases). The end of the DNA fits TRBJ2-1 better, so the J call may be wrong. The CDR3 runs to 17 residues. From germline, CDR1 is SGHVS and CDR2 FQNEAQ. CDR3 protein: CASSDRLVTHPYNEQFF. The CDR3 DNA reads TGTGCCAGCAGCGATCGACTAGTGACCCACCCCTACAATGAGCAGTTCTTC.

The J gene is TRBJ2-7, the V gene TRBV20-1; 7 bases are a match to TRBD1. The length of the CDR3 is 14 residues. The ends lost 2 bases at V and 2 bases at J; junction bases unmatched: 6. Germline assignment: CDR1 DFQATT and CDR2 SNEGSKA (reference sequence). CDR3 loop: CSARTTGKTYEQYF. CDR3 DNA: TGCAGTGCTAGAACGACAGGGAAGACCTACGAGCAGTACTTC.

This clonotype occurred a few times. The chain links TRBV7-6 to TRBJ2-6; D is uncertain. This CDR3 is built from 15 residues. Germline loops: CDR1 SGHVS, CDR2 FNYEAQ. V dropped 1 base and J dropped 4 bases, with 8 bases sitting between them. Written as DNA, the CDR3 is TGTGCCAGCAGCTTAGGACCTAAAGGGGCCAACGTCCTGACTTTC. It translates to CASSLGPKGANVLTF.

This chain links TRBV11-2 with TRBJ1-1, with 8 bases aligning to TRBD1. Germline V gene sequence: CDR1 SGHAT, CDR2 FQNNGV. The V segment lost 1 base and the J segment 1 base; nucleotides outside the gene matches: 2. The CDR3 loop spans 15 amino acids. The CDR3 region is CASSLGTGRNTEAFF. For the CDR3, the DNA is TGTGCCAGCAGCTTAGGGACAGGGAGGAACACTGAAGCTTTCTTT.

This chain uses TRBV5-5 with TRBJ2-5; D is perhaps TRBD1 (6 bases). V was trimmed by 0 bases and J by 5 bases, leaving 17 bases between them. CDR3 length: 16 residues. The germline V gene encodes CDR1 SGHKS and CDR2 YYEKEE (reference sequence). The chain's CDR3 is CASSLEGPGVEETQYF. The CDR3 DNA sequence: TGTGCCAGCAGCTTGGAGGGGCCAGGGGTGGAGGAGACCCAGTACTTC.

A few counts support this clonotype. The chain links TRBV5-1 to TRBJ1-1, with D unclear. Germline V lookup: CDR1 SGHRS, CDR2 YFSETQ. The ends were cut back, 2 bases at V and 5 bases at J, with 16 bases in the middle. The CDR3 has 15 amino acids. The CDR3, as DNA: TGCGCCAGCAGCTTAATCGCGGGATTTCAGACTGAAGCTTTCTTT. Translating gives CASSLIAGFQTEAFF.

The J gene is TRBJ2-7, the V gene TRBV3-1; D is uncertain. Per the germline V gene, CDR1 is LGHDT and CDR2 is YNNKEL (reference sequence). The CDR3 consists of 12 residues. V was shortened by 4 bases and J by 6 bases, with 10 bases between the two germline ends. CDR3 sequence reads: CASSLRIGEQYF. In nucleotides, the CDR3 is TGTGCCAGCAGCCTTAGAATAGGCGAGCAGTACTTC.

The chain has TRBV4-3 and TRBJ2-1; D is possibly TRBD2 (6 bases). Germline CDR1 LGHNA, CDR2 YSLEER. V was pared by 4 bases and J by 7 bases, with 17 bases between. This CDR3 comprises 15 residues. In nucleotides, the CDR3 is TGCGCCAGCAGCCTAGGGAGGTTGATGGGGAATGAGCAGTTCTTC. It yields the protein CASSLGRLMGNEQFF.

The chain is built from TRBV14 and TRBJ1-4; D gene ambiguous. In germline, CDR1 is SGHDN, CDR2 FVKESK. V lost 0 bases and J lost 3, with 14 bases in between. The CDR3 consists of 17 residues. CDR3 loop: CASSQDRKGLSNEKLFF. As DNA, the CDR3 is TGTGCCAGCAGCCAAGACCGAAAGGGTCTCTCTAATGAAAAACTGTTTTTT.

The rearrangement uses TRBV5-1 and TRBJ2-1; 10 bases line up with TRBD2. J gave up 3 bases and V 4 bases, and 19 bases lay outside the gene matches. The CDR3 covers 20 residues. Germline-derived CDR1 and CDR2 are SGHRS and YFSETQ. CDR3: CASSPPPTGLAGVNYNEQFF. Written as DNA, the CDR3 is TGCGCCAGCAGCCCCCCACCTACTGGCCTAGCGGGAGTCAACTACAATGAGCAGTTCTTC.

This rearrangement joins TRBV28 to TRBJ2-2; D possibly corresponds to TRBD1 (6 bases). Germline lookup yields CDR1 MDHEN and CDR2 SYDVKM. The CDR3 loop spans 13 amino acids. Trimming removed 10 bases at V and 0 bases at J, with 9 bases between. Here the CDR3 reads CATQGPNTGELFF. The CDR3 region has the DNA TGTGCCACCCAGGGGCCGAACACCGGGGAGCTGTTTTTT.

A few counts support this clonotype. The gene calls are TRBV11-2 and TRBJ2-5; D may be TRBD1 or TRBD2 (5 bases each). V was clipped by 7 bases and J by 2 bases, with 11 bases between them. The germline gives CDR1 SGHAT, CDR2 FQNNGV. The CDR3 runs to 13 residues. CDR3 coding DNA: TGTGCCAGCACACAGGAGGAGCAAGAGACCCAGTACTTC. It yields the protein CASTQEEQETQYF.

This clonotype showed up just a few times. The J gene is TRBJ2-2, the V gene TRBV5-6, with D unclear. This CDR3 comprises 13 residues. CDR1 is SGHDT, CDR2 YYEEEE, per germline. The V and J ends lost 1 base and 13 bases respectively, with 14 bases between them. This CDR3 reads CASSLPGLVGLFF. The CDR3 DNA is TGTGCCAGCAGCTTGCCGGGCCTAGTAGGGCTGTTTTTT. Supplemented by reference TRBV5-6 and TRBJ2-2, the full variable domain reads DAGVTQSPTHLIKTRGQQVTLRCSPKSGHDTVSWYQQALGQGPQFIFQYYEEEERQRGNFPDRFSGHQFPNYSSELNVNALLLGDSALYLCASSLPGLVGLFFGEGSRLTVL.

The chain carries TRBV20-1 and TRBJ2-5; 8 nucleotides agree with TRBD1. Germline V gene data show CDR1 as DFQATT and CDR2 as SNEGSKA (reference sequence). V was pared by 6 bases and J by 5 bases, with 14 bases of the junction left unmatched. CDR3 length equals 15 residues. CDR3 region: CSAFNPSGGQETQYF. Written as DNA, the CDR3 is TGCAGTGCCTTCAACCCCTCAGGGGGCCAGGAGACCCAGTACTTC.

The rearrangement joins TRBV20-1 to TRBJ2-1; 7 bases line up with TRBD1. CDR3 size: 15 residues. V lost 5 bases, J lost 7 bases, and 14 bases stayed unmatched. Per germline, CDR1 DFQATT and CDR2 SNEGSKA (reference sequence). The CDR3 is CSARKGATIQNEQFF. CDR3 nucleotides: TGCAGTGCTCGCAAGGGGGCGACAATTCAAAATGAGCAGTTCTTC.

This clonotype was counted only a few times. The chain carries TRBV6-5 and TRBJ2-5, with TRBD1 identical over 9 bases. The J call may be faulty, since TRBJ2-7 better matches the DNA end. The CDR3 spans 15 residues. CDR1 is MNHEY and CDR2 is SVGAGI in the germline V gene. As DNA, the CDR3 is TGTGCCAGCAGACCGGCCGGGACAGGGAGCTACGAGCAGTACTTC. Translating gives CASRPAGTGSYEQYF.

This clonotype showed up just a few times. This chain uses TRBV5-5 with TRBJ2-4, with D perhaps TRBD2 (5 bases). V shed 0 bases and J shed 7 bases, with 11 bases lying between them. CDR1 and CDR2 from the germline V gene are SGHKS and YYEKEE (reference sequence). The CDR3 has 14 residues. The CDR3 region is CASSLDLRVNIQYF. The CDR3 bases are TGTGCCAGCAGCTTGGACTTGCGGGTCAACATTCAGTACTTC.

This clonotype was observed a few times. The gene calls are TRBV15 and TRBJ2-7; D is unclear. Germline CDR1 and CDR2: LNHNV and YYDKDF (reference sequence). Trimming shortened V by 1 base and J by 4 bases, and 8 bases separated the two germline ends. The CDR3 consists of 13 residues. This chain's CDR3 is CATSRVSGYEQYF. CDR3 DNA sequence: TGTGCCACCAGCAGAGTTTCTGGGTACGAGCAGTACTTC.

This clonotype showed up just a few times. The chain uses TRBV6-1 and TRBJ2-5; D unresolved. Matching the DNA end better, TRBJ2-7 makes the J call doubtful. The CDR3 is 13 residues long. Germline V gene lookup returns CDR1 MNHNS and CDR2 SASEGT. DNA of the CDR3: TGTGCCAGCAGTGAGTATAGATCGTACGAGCAGTACTTC. Translated, it gives CASSEYRSYEQYF.

V and J are TRBV7-2 and TRBJ1-5, with no clear D. The CDR3 length is 13 residues. Looked up from germline, CDR1 is SGHTA and CDR2 is FQGNSA. Trimming took 0 bases from V and 9 from J, leaving 9 bases between them. The chain's CDR3 is CASSLAGRGPQHF. The CDR3 DNA follows: TGTGCCAGCAGCTTAGCAGGGAGAGGGCCCCAGCATTTT.

This clonotype turned up a few times. The gene calls are TRBV12-3 or TRBV12-4 and TRBJ2-1; D uncertain. The CDR3 length is 12 residues. The ends were cut back, 8 bases at V and 5 bases at J, with 10 bases in the middle. CDR3 in amino acids: CASLGPHNEQFF. The CDR3 DNA reads as TGTGCCAGCCTAGGACCGCACAATGAGCAGTTCTTC.

This clonotype was counted many times. This chain connects TRBV7-9 to TRBJ2-7, with a tentative D call TRBD2 (7 bases). V was trimmed by 2 bases and J by 6 bases, leaving 8 bases between them. The CDR3 contains 12 residues. Germline V lookup: CDR1 SEHNR, CDR2 FQNEAQ (reference sequence). Written as DNA, the CDR3 is TGTGCCAGCAGCTTAAGGGGGGGCGAGCAGTACTTC. Its protein is CASSLRGGEQYF.